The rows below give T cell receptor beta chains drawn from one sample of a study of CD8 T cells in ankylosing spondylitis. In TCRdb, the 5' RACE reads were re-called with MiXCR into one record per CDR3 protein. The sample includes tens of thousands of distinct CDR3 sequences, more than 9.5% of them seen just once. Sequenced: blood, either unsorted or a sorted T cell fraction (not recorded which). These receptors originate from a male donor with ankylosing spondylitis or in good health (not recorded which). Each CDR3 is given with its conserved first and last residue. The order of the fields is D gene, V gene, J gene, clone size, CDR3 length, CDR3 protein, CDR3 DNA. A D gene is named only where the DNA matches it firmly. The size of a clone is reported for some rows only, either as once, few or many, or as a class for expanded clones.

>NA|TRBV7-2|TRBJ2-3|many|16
CASRNADHLLTDTQYF
TGTGCCAGCAGGAACGCGGATCACCTTCTCACAGATACGCAGTATTTT
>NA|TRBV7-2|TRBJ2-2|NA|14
CASSFPNQISKLFF
TGTGCCAGCAGCTTCCCAAATCAAATCAGCAAGCTGTTTTTT
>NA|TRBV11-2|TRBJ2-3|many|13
CASSLAELHTQYF
TGTGCCAGCAGCTTAGCCGAGCTTCATACGCAGTATTTT
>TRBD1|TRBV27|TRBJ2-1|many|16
CASNPLGQGIGNEQFF
TGTGCCAGCAATCCCCTGGGACAGGGTATTGGAAATGAGCAGTTCTTC
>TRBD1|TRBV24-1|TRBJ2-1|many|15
CATRTTGVGGDEQFF
TGTGCCACCAGGACGACAGGGGTTGGGGGCGATGAGCAGTTCTTC
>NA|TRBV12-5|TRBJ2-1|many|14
CASGPGHLYNEQFF
TGTGCTAGTGGGCCGGGACACCTTTACAATGAGCAGTTCTTC
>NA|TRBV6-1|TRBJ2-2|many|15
CASSVTGTNTGELFF
TGTGCCAGCAGTGTAACGGGAACGAACACCGGGGAGCTGTTTTTT
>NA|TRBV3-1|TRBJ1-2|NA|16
CASSQDLRQLTYGYTF
TGTGCCAGCAGCCAAGACCTGAGACAGTTGACCTATGGCTACACCTTC
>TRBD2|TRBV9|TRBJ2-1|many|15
CASSPTGGAFNEQFF
TGTGCCAGCAGCCCTACGGGGGGGGCATTCAATGAGCAGTTCTTC
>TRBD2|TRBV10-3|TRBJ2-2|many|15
CAISEPAGVTGELFF
TGTGCCATCAGTGAACCAGCGGGAGTCACCGGGGAGCTGTTTTTT
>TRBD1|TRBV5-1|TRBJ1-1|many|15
CASSLGGPMNTEAFF
TGCGCCAGCAGCTTAGGGGGCCCCATGAACACTGAAGCTTTCTTT
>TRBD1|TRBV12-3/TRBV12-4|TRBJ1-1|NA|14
CTSRIRGLATEAFF
TGTACCAGCAGGATCAGGGGGCTGGCCACTGAAGCTTTCTTT
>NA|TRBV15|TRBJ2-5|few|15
CATSRGMGVQETQYF
TGTGCCACCAGCAGAGGAATGGGGGTCCAAGAGACCCAGTACTTC
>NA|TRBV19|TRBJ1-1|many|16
CASSMEDSHMNTEAFF
TGTGCCAGTAGTATGGAGGACAGCCACATGAACACTGAAGCTTTCTTT
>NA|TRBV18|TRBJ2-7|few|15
CASSSNKGGTYEQYF
TGTGCCAGCTCTTCTAACAAGGGCGGAACCTACGAGCAGTACTTC
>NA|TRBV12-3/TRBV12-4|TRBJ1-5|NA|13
CASTQTGIGPQHF
TGTGCCAGCACCCAAACCGGGATAGGGCCCCAGCATTTT
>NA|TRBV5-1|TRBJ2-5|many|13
CASKYSGQETQYF
TGCGCCAGCAAGTATTCAGGCCAAGAGACCCAGTACTTC
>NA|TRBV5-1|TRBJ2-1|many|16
CASSLLGQGSYNEQFF
TGCGCCAGCAGCTTGTTGGGGCAGGGTAGCTACAATGAGCAGTTCTTC
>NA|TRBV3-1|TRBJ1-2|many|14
CASSHGTQKGGYTF
TGTGCCAGCAGCCACGGGACACAAAAAGGAGGCTACACCTTC
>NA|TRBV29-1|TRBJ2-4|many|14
CSVEDGGAKNIQYF
TGCAGCGTTGAAGATGGGGGAGCCAAAAACATTCAGTACTTC
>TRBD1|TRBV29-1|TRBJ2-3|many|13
CSASGTGADTQYF
TGCAGCGCCTCCGGGACAGGGGCAGATACGCAGTATTTT
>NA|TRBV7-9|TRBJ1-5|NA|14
CASSLSNTDQPQHF
TGTGCCAGCAGCTTATCAAACACGGATCAGCCCCAGCATTTT
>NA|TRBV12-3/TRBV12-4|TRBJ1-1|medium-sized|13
CASSKTANTEAFF
TGTGCCAGCAGTAAGACAGCTAACACTGAAGCTTTCTTT
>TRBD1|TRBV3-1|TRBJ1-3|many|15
CASSPTGGSGNTIYF
TGTGCCAGCAGCCCGACAGGGGGCTCTGGAAACACCATATATTTT
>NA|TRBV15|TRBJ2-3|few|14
CATSRELASDTQYF
TGTGCCACCAGCAGAGAGCTAGCTTCAGATACGCAGTATTTT
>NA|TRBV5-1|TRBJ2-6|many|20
CASSRFRYGGLVSGANVLTF
TGCGCCAGCAGCAGGTTTAGGTACGGCGGGTTAGTCTCTGGGGCCAACGTCCTGACTTTC
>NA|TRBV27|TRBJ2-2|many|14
CASPSRLAAGELFF
TGTGCCAGCCCCTCGAGGCTAGCAGCCGGGGAGCTGTTTTTT
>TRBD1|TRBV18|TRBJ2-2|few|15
CASSSDRGPTGELFF
TGTGCCAGCTCATCGGACAGGGGGCCCACCGGGGAGCTGTTTTTT
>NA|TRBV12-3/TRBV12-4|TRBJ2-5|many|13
CASSRGFQETQYF
TGTGCCAGCAGCAGGGGCTTCCAAGAGACCCAGTACTTC
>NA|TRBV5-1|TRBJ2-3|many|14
CASSLEVNTDTQYF
TGCGCCAGCAGCTTGGAGGTTAACACAGATACGCAGTATTTT
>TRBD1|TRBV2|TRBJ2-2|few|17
CASRGTGILRGAGELFF
TGTGCCAGCAGGGGGACAGGAATCCTCCGTGGGGCCGGGGAGCTGTTTTTT
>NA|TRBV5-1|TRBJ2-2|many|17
CASSLWSVRGNTGELFF
TGCGCCAGCAGCTTGTGGAGTGTCAGGGGGAACACCGGGGAGCTGTTTTTT
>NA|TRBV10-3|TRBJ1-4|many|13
CAIRERQDEKLFF
TGTGCCATCAGAGAGAGACAGGATGAAAAACTGTTTTTT
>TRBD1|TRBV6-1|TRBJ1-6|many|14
CASSETTGGSPLHF
TGTGCCAGCAGTGAAACTACAGGGGGTTCACCCCTCCACTTT
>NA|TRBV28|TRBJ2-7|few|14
CASTPGDSNYEQYF
TGTGCCAGCACCCCCGGCGACAGTAACTACGAGCAGTACTTC
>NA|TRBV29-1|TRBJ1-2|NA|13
CSVEPAANYGYTF
TGCAGCGTTGAGCCAGCAGCTAACTATGGCTACACCTTC
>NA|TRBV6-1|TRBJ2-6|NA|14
CASSDISGANVLTF
TGTGCCAGCAGTGACATCTCTGGGGCCAACGTCCTGACTTTC
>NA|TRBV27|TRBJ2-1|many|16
CASSIGTARVDNEQFF
TGTGCCAGCAGTATCGGGACCGCCCGGGTGGACAATGAGCAGTTCTTC
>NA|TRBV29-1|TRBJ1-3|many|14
CSVGVTGSGNTIYF
TGCAGCGTCGGGGTTACAGGGTCCGGAAACACCATATATTTT
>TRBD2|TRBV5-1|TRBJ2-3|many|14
CASSFSGGADTQYF
TGCGCCAGCAGCTTTAGCGGGGGGGCAGATACGCAGTATTTT
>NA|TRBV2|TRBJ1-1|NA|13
CASSVSMNTEAFF
TGTGCCAGCAGTGTCTCCATGAACACTGAAGCTTTCTTT
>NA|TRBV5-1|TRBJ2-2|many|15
CASSLFTVNTGELFF
TGCGCCAGCAGCTTGTTTACAGTGAACACCGGGGAGCTGTTTTTT
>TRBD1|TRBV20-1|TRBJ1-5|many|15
CSAKVAGQSNQPQHF
TGCAGTGCTAAGGTAGCGGGACAGAGCAATCAGCCCCAGCATTTT
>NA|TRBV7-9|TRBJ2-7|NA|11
CASSQLAEQYF
TGTGCCAGCAGCCAACTAGCCGAGCAGTACTTC
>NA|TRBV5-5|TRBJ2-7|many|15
CASSFKGHEGYEQYF
TGTGCCAGCAGCTTCAAGGGACACGAAGGCTACGAGCAGTACTTC
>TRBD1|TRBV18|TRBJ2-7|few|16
CASSPRDRAGSYEQYF
TGTGCCAGCTCACCACGGGACAGGGCCGGCTCCTACGAGCAGTACTTC